Many counts were recorded for the clone carrying this TCR beta chain. What it recognizes is unknown. The data were taken from a study of shared clonotypes between healthy human individuals. Study as a whole: Donors had three CD4 naive, three CD4 memory, two CD8 naive and one CD8 memory plate apiece. Broader study findings: Compared with memory subsets, naive subsets generally had larger estimated richness.

The genomic DNA of each subset was split evenly across several immunoSEQ plates. Clones were read by immunoSEQ multiplex PCR, and TCRdb kept only the in-frame ones, dropping some. The sample consists of under 130,000 clones, approximately 65% of them appearing once. Source material: memory CD8+ T cells sorted from blood. Sample subset: CD45RO+ cells pooled with CCR7-negative TemRA cells. The sequence was collected from a woman in her 30s in good health.

The CDR3 bases are TGTGCCAGCAGTCTGGGACTAGCGGGAGAGAATGAGCAGTTCTTC. It codes for CASSLGLAGENEQFF. This sequence joins TRBV28 and TRBJ2-1; TRBD2 agrees at 14 bases. Germline loops: CDR1 MDHEN, CDR2 SYDVKM. Trimming took 5 bases from V and 7 from J; bases not matched to a gene: 4. This CDR3 is 15 amino acids long.